Following are 26 T cell receptor beta chains from one sample sequenced in a study of blood T cell repertoires in COVID-19 (dated by TCRdb to 2019 to 2021). The library was produced with the immunoSEQ multiplex PCR assay. The table was pulled from immuneACCESS by TCRdb, which kept in-frame rearrangements only. Such tables lose some clones; where checked, under half of the loss comes from unresolved V genes, and the rest has no known cause. Counted in this sample were 100,000 to 150,000 clones; 88% of them appeared once. Together, the top ten hold less than 2% of the sample. The sequencing input was peripheral blood. These TCRs come from a human donor in a cohort sampled during active COVID-19.

This clone was seen a handful of times. The chain combines TRBV2 with TRBJ1-3, with 7 bases identical to TRBD1. The length of the CDR3 is 16 residues. The germline gives CDR1 SNHLY, CDR2 FYNNEI. Trimming at V came to 3 bases and at J to 3 bases, leaving 8 bases not matched to a gene. In nucleotides, the CDR3 is TGTGCCAGCAGTGATGCGACAGGGCGGTTTGGAAACACCATATATTTT. Protein product: CASSDATGRFGNTIYF.

The V gene is TRBV7-9, the J gene TRBJ2-2, with D possibly TRBD1 on 8 matching bases. The ends were cut back, 3 bases at V and 3 bases at J, with 20 bases in the middle. This CDR3 is 18 amino acids long. The V gene's germline CDR1 is SEHNR and CDR2 FQNEAQ (reference sequence). CDR3 in amino acids: CASSFPRTGRGYTGELFF. The CDR3 coding sequence is TGTGCCAGCAGCTTCCCTCGGACAGGGAGGGGATACACCGGGGAGCTGTTTTTT.

This clone was seen a single time. The chain carries TRBV6-5 and TRBJ2-5; 14 bases align to TRBD2. The J segment lost 5 bases and the V segment lost 5 bases, leaving 4 bases of the junction unmatched. CDR1 and CDR2 from the germline V gene are MNHEY and SVGAGI. The CDR3 runs 15 residues. CDR3 coding DNA: TGTGCCAGCAGTCCCCGACTAGCGGGGGGGGAGACCCAGTACTTC. Its translation: CASSPRLAGGETQYF.

The chain employs TRBV5-4 and TRBJ2-1; no clear D gene. The length of the CDR3 is 12 residues. CDR1 and CDR2 (germline): SGHNT, YYREEE (reference sequence). V lost 2 bases to trimming and J lost 9 bases, with 9 bases between them. Here the CDR3 DNA reads TGTGCCAGCAGCTTATTAGCTAGTGAGCAGTTCTTC. It encodes CASSLLASEQFF.

The chain has TRBV28 and TRBJ2-5; 9 nucleotides align to TRBD1. The germline V gene encodes CDR1 MDHEN and CDR2 SYDVKM. V shed 3 bases, J shed 5 bases, and the junction held 7 bases outside the gene matches. This CDR3 comprises 15 residues. The CDR3 region has the DNA TGTGCCAGCAGTTTTGGAGGACAGGGGTGGGAGACCCAGTACTTC. Translating it yields CASSFGGQGWETQYF.

V usage is TRBV9 and J usage is TRBJ2-5, with D perhaps matching TRBD2 (6 bases). Germline CDR1 reads SGDLS; CDR2 reads YYNGEE. V lost 0 bases and J lost 5, with 14 bases in between. The CDR3 consists of 15 residues. The CDR3 region is CASSVGDFIGETQYF. The CDR3 DNA is TGTGCCAGCAGCGTAGGGGACTTCATCGGGGAGACCCAGTACTTC.

The V gene is TRBV6-5, the J gene TRBJ2-5, with unresolved D. V was pared by 8 bases and J by 1 base, with 8 bases between. Germline assignment: CDR1 MNHEY and CDR2 SVGAGI. The CDR3 runs to 12 residues. CDR3: CASGRIQETQYF. The CDR3 DNA sequence: TGTGCCAGCGGCAGGATCCAAGAGACCCAGTACTTC.

The chain carries TRBV6-5 and TRBJ2-3; possibly TRBD2 for D (5 bases). The V end was cut by 2 bases, the J end by 3 bases, with 12 bases between. The CDR3 sequence is 15 residues long. Germline assignment: CDR1 MNHEY and CDR2 SVGAGI. This CDR3 is CASSYQLVGTDTQYF. CDR3 nucleotides: TGTGCCAGCAGTTACCAACTAGTAGGGACAGATACGCAGTATTTT.

The genes are TRBV2 and TRBJ2-7; D is possibly TRBD2 (5 bases). The germline gives CDR1 SNHLY, CDR2 FYNNEI. This CDR3 is 12 amino acids long. The V end was cut by 3 bases, the J end by 5 bases, with 8 bases between. The CDR3 loop is CASSEDWDEQYF. The CDR3 bases are TGTGCCAGCAGTGAGGACTGGGACGAGCAGTACTTC.

The chain has TRBV6-6 and TRBJ2-1; possibly TRBD2 for D (7 bases). Germline lookup yields CDR1 MNHNY and CDR2 SVGAGI (reference sequence). The CDR3 is made up of 13 amino acids. V was trimmed by 8 bases and J by 9 bases, leaving 17 bases between them. The CDR3 DNA reads TGTGCCAGCTATCACGGGGGCGGGGGTGAGCAGTTCTTC. It is translated as CASYHGGGGEQFF.

This chain joins TRBV5-1 and TRBJ1-2; possibly TRBD1 for D (6 bases). Germline CDR1 reads SGHRS; CDR2 reads YFSETQ. The germline V and J ends were trimmed by 0 bases and 5 bases, with 11 bases remaining between them. CDR3 length: 14 residues. The CDR3 protein is CASSLVGALYGYTF. The CDR3 DNA sequence: TGCGCCAGCAGCTTGGTGGGGGCGCTTTATGGCTACACCTTC.

This clone was seen a single time. The chain carries TRBV18 and TRBJ1-5; no firm D call. Germline lookup yields CDR1 KGHSH and CDR2 LQKENI. The V gene lost 6 bases and the J gene lost 0 bases, with 12 bases spanning the gap. The CDR3 runs 15 residues. CDR3 bases: TGTGCCAGCTCTCTCGAAGGAGCTAGCAATCAGCCCCAGCATTTT. Translated, it gives CASSLEGASNQPQHF.

V is TRBV29-1 and J is TRBJ2-2; the D gene is possibly TRBD2 (5 bases). The CDR3 length is 14 residues. Germline V gives CDR1 SQVTM, CDR2 ANQGSEA. Trimming took 7 bases from V and 5 from J, leaving 17 bases between them. CDR3 in DNA: TGCAGCGCAAGACTATCCTCCATAACCGGGGAGCTGTTTTTT. Its translation: CSARLSSITGELFF.

The genes are TRBV29-1 and TRBJ2-7; D is possibly TRBD2 (5 bases). V gave up 5 bases and J gave up 3 bases, with 23 bases separating them. Per germline, CDR1 SQVTM and CDR2 ANQGSEA. This CDR3 is 16 amino acids long. CDR3 in amino acids: CSVRAQRPDGIYEQYF. CDR3 sequence (DNA): TGCAGCGTTAGGGCCCAGCGGCCCGACGGGATCTACGAGCAGTACTTC.

The chain is built from TRBV6-5 and TRBJ1-2, with 7 bases matching TRBD1. This CDR3 has 14 amino acids. The V segment lost 5 bases and the J segment 4 bases; nucleotides outside the gene matches: 7. Germline CDR1 MNHEY, CDR2 SVGAGI. Here the CDR3 reads CASSRQGKVYGYTF. The CDR3 nucleotides are TGTGCCAGCAGTCGACAGGGCAAGGTCTATGGCTACACCTTC.

The CDR3: CASSSDRGTEAFF. The CDR3 region has the DNA TGTGCCAGCAGTTCGGACAGGGGCACTGAAGCTTTCTTT. V usage is TRBV6-5 and J usage is TRBJ1-1, with TRBD1 identical over 9 bases. The CDR3 is made up of 13 amino acids. The V and J ends lost 4 bases and 4 bases, in that order; junction bases with no gene match: 1. Germline V CDR1 and CDR2: MNHEY, SVGAGI.

The rearrangement links TRBV21-1 to TRBJ1-2; the table names TRBD1, a call not compared with the DNA. TRBV21-1 is deemed a pseudogene. CDR3 length: 18 residues. DNA for the CDR3: TGTGCCAGCAGCCTCACGGGGACAGGGGCACCCCTCGGCTATGGCTACACCTTC. Protein: CASSLTGTGAPLGYGYTF.

This clone came up many times. This rearrangement joins TRBV10-2 to TRBJ2-7, with 8 bases matching TRBD1. After removal of 7 bases from V and 5 bases from J, the junction contained 7 bases not matched to a gene. There are 13 residues in the CDR3. The germline V gene encodes CDR1 WSHSY and CDR2 SAAADI. CDR3 bases: TGCGCCAGCAAAGAGGACAGGGCCCACGAGCAGTACTTC. Translating it yields CASKEDRAHEQYF.

This clone was found once. The CDR3, as DNA: TGTGCCAGCAGTTTATGGGGGAGTAGCACAGATACGCAGTATTTT. It specifies CASSLWGSSTDTQYF. The V and J genes are TRBV28 and TRBJ2-3, with a weak D call TRBD2 (5 bases). The CDR3 sequence is 15 residues long. Trimming pared 0 bases from V and 0 bases from J, leaving 7 bases between. Germline-derived CDR1 and CDR2 are MDHEN and SYDVKM.

The chain has TRBV6-6 and TRBJ2-7, with 8 bases fitting TRBD2. This CDR3 is built from 16 residues. Per germline, CDR1 MNHNY and CDR2 SVGAGI (reference sequence). With V trimmed by 3 bases and J by 2 bases, 9 bases remained unmatched. CDR3 nucleotide sequence: TGTGCCAGCAGTTATTCTCCTAGCGGGCTACCCTACGAGCAGTACTTC. This encodes CASSYSPSGLPYEQYF.

As DNA, the CDR3 is TGTGCCAGCAAGAGGGACTCTAACTATGGCTACACCTTC. It encodes CASKRDSNYGYTF. The chain uses TRBV2 and TRBJ1-2, with a possible D match to TRBD1 (5 bases). Trimming took 7 bases from V and 0 from J, leaving 9 bases between them. The CDR3 runs 13 residues. Germline V gene lookup returns CDR1 SNHLY and CDR2 FYNNEI.

In DNA, the CDR3 is TGTGCCAGCAGCCAAGACCCTAGCGGGATCCTTAGCTCCTACAATGAGCAGTTCTTC. Amino acid sequence: CASSQDPSGILSSYNEQFF. This chain connects TRBV3-1 (or the pseudogene TRBV3-2) to TRBJ2-1; 9 bases line up with TRBD2. The CDR3 runs to 19 residues. J gave up 0 bases and V 0 bases, and 9 bases lay outside the gene matches. Germline V gives CDR1 LGHDT, CDR2 YNNKEL (reference sequence).

The chain links TRBV20-1 to TRBJ2-1, with 8 bases fitting TRBD2. This CDR3 spans 14 amino acids. V lost 3 bases to trimming and J lost 3 bases; unmatched junction nucleotides: 4. Germline CDR1 is DFQATT and CDR2 is SNEGSKA (reference sequence). CDR3 DNA: TGCAGTGCTAGTTCCAGCGGGAGCTACAATGAGCAGTTCTTC. Protein: CSASSSGSYNEQFF.

The chain joins TRBV6-5 to TRBJ1-1, with TRBD1 as a possible D gene (5 bases). V was pared by 9 bases and J by 4 bases, with 6 bases between. Per germline, CDR1 MNHEY and CDR2 SVGAGI. The CDR3 covers 10 residues. The CDR3 region is CASQGTEAFF. The CDR3 bases are TGTGCCAGTCAGGGCACTGAAGCTTTCTTT.

This chain uses TRBV6-1 with TRBJ2-2; D unclear. The CDR3 has 13 amino acids. In germline, CDR1 is MNHNS, CDR2 SASEGT. The germline V and J ends were trimmed by 2 bases and 6 bases, with 7 bases remaining between them. The CDR3 coding sequence is TGTGCCAGCAGTGAATCAGGATCCGGGGAGCTGTTTTTT. Amino acid sequence: CASSESGSGELFF.

The chain recombines TRBV4-2 with TRBJ1-4; D not certain. CDR3 length: 13 residues. V dropped 4 bases and J dropped 9 bases, with 12 bases sitting between them. Per the germline V gene, CDR1 is LGHNA and CDR2 is YNFKEQ. The CDR3 DNA follows: TGTGCCAGCAGCCCTGGACTCTCTCAAAAACTGTTTTTT. It encodes CASSPGLSQKLFF.